Sequencing of this TCR beta chain was carried out in a study of blood T cell repertoires in COVID-19. Study background: Among Cohort 3 donors, those recovered had two negative PCRs, clearance, or symptom resolution. The United States, Italy and Spain supplied acute and convalescent COVID-19 samples. PBMCs, B-cell-depleted T cells, or T cells provided the cDNA or gDNA that made up the material.

Study processing details: Scientists estimated how many nucleated cells there were by amplifying reference gene primers. The protocol was immunoSEQ multiplex PCR, while the TCRdb copy is restricted to in-frame clones and leaves out a portion. The V and J calls and clone size were taken over from that table, and D and trimming were inferred from the DNA. The table records roughly 190,000 clones, around 83% of them present only once. CDR3 length: 15 amino acids. The germline CDR1 and CDR2 sequences are LGHNA and YSLEER. J was trimmed by 8 bases and V by 3 bases; bases with no gene match: 8. The chain recombines TRBV4-3 with TRBJ2-1; 9 nucleotides match TRBD2. The sequence came from a woman aged 40-49 years in a cohort exposed to, infected with or recovered from COVID-19 (not recorded which). Sequenced input: PBMCs or T cells enriched from blood (not recorded which). CDR3 in DNA: TGCGCCAGCAGCCAGTTTAGCGGGAGTGGGTATGAGCAGTTCTTC. The encoded protein is CASSQFSGSGYEQFF.